These T cell receptor beta chains were read from a single sample in a study of T cell responses to AZD1222 COVID-19 vaccine. Here immunoSEQ multiplex PCR was the method, and the copy in TCRdb shows in-frame clones only, minus some. The data hold over 100,000 clones, with approximately 87% observed a single time. Sequencing was performed on peripheral blood, taken on day 0 of AZD1222 vaccination. These receptors originate from an adult in good health. CDR3s include the opening cysteine and the closing phenylalanine or tryptophan. The order of the fields is J gene, V gene, D gene, clone size, CDR3 DNA, CDR3 protein. The D gene is left open where the match is weak. Rows give clone size only sometimes, using once, few, many, or a class for an expanded clone.

J gene: TRBJ2-7; V gene: TRBV3-1/TRBV3-2; D gene: -; clone size: -; CDR3 DNA: TGTGCCAGCAGCTCAGGGCCTATAGCCTACGAGCAGTACTTC; CDR3 protein: CASSSGPIAYEQYF
J gene: TRBJ2-1; V gene: TRBV2; D gene: -; clone size: -; CDR3 DNA: TGTGCCAACACTCGGGAGCGGAACAATGAGCAGTTCTTC; CDR3 protein: CANTRERNNEQFF
J gene: TRBJ2-1; V gene: TRBV28; D gene: TRBD1; clone size: -; CDR3 DNA: TGTGCCAGCAGTTTTCCCCCGGACAGGTCCTACAATGAGCAGTTCTTC; CDR3 protein: CASSFPPDRSYNEQFF
J gene: TRBJ1-3; V gene: TRBV14; D gene: -; clone size: -; CDR3 DNA: TGTGCCAGCAGCCCCCTCCAAGCGGGAGGAAACACCATATATTTT; CDR3 protein: CASSPLQAGGNTIYF
J gene: TRBJ2-1; V gene: TRBV5-1; D gene: TRBD2; clone size: once; CDR3 DNA: TGCGCCAGCAGCTTGGCCGTAGGGGGACTAGAAGCGTTCTTC; CDR3 protein: CASSLAVGGLEAFF
J gene: TRBJ1-6; V gene: TRBV7-2; D gene: -; clone size: few; CDR3 DNA: TGTGCCAGCAGCTTAAGGGCGGACCATTCACCCCTCCACTTT; CDR3 protein: CASSLRADHSPLHF
J gene: TRBJ1-1; V gene: TRBV5-1; D gene: -; clone size: -; CDR3 DNA: TGCGCCAGCACCGATAACACTGAAGCTTTCTTT; CDR3 protein: CASTDNTEAFF
J gene: TRBJ2-3; V gene: TRBV27; D gene: TRBD2; clone size: -; CDR3 DNA: TGTGCCAGCAGTCAAACTAGCGGGAGTCTGGATACGCAGTATTTT; CDR3 protein: CASSQTSGSLDTQYF
J gene: TRBJ2-1; V gene: TRBV21-1; D gene: -; clone size: -; CDR3 DNA: TGTGCCAGCAGCAAAAAAACCGGCCGACAGACACTAGGATTAACTTACAATGAGCAGTTCTTC; CDR3 protein: CASSKKTGRQTLGLTYNEQFF
J gene: TRBJ1-2; V gene: TRBV3-1/TRBV3-2; D gene: -; clone size: -; CDR3 DNA: TGTGCCGTACAGGGAGGGTATGGCTACACCTTC; CDR3 protein: CAVQGGYGYTF
J gene: TRBJ2-1; V gene: TRBV10-3; D gene: TRBD1; clone size: -; CDR3 DNA: TGTGCCATCAGTGAGCCCTCCACCGGGACAGGGATTAATGAGCAGTTCTTC; CDR3 protein: CAISEPSTGTGINEQFF
J gene: TRBJ1-5; V gene: TRBV24-1; D gene: -; clone size: -; CDR3 DNA: TGTGCCACCAGTGATTTTGGACACTATAGCAATCAGCCCCAGCATTTT; CDR3 protein: CATSDFGHYSNQPQHF
J gene: TRBJ2-3; V gene: TRBV7-2; D gene: -; clone size: -; CDR3 DNA: TGTGCCAGCAGCCTCAGGGGCCGAGCGGTTAGCACAGATACGCAGTATTTT; CDR3 protein: CASSLRGRAVSTDTQYF
J gene: TRBJ2-2; V gene: TRBV4-1; D gene: TRBD1; clone size: -; CDR3 DNA: TGCGCCAGCAGCCAAGGGACAGGGAACACCGGGGAGCTGTTTTTT; CDR3 protein: CASSQGTGNTGELFF
J gene: TRBJ2-5; V gene: TRBV18; D gene: -; clone size: -; CDR3 DNA: TGTGCCAGCTCATTTCAACAGGGAGAGACCCAGTACTTC; CDR3 protein: CASSFQQGETQYF
J gene: TRBJ2-5; V gene: TRBV28; D gene: -; clone size: -; CDR3 DNA: TGTGCCAGCAGTTTGAGCAGGGGAGAGACCCAGTACTTC; CDR3 protein: CASSLSRGETQYF
J gene: TRBJ2-7; V gene: TRBV27; D gene: TRBD2; clone size: -; CDR3 DNA: TGTGCCAGCAGCCCCGCGGGCGGGAGGGCTATCGAGCAGTACTTC; CDR3 protein: CASSPAGGRAIEQYF
J gene: TRBJ2-1; V gene: TRBV24-1; D gene: TRBD1; clone size: -; CDR3 DNA: TGTGCCACCAGTCCTACCGGACAGGGTGCTGAGCAGTTCTTC; CDR3 protein: CATSPTGQGAEQFF
J gene: TRBJ1-2; V gene: TRBV28; D gene: TRBD1; clone size: -; CDR3 DNA: TGTGCCAGCAATGACAGGGCCTATGGCTACACCTTC; CDR3 protein: CASNDRAYGYTF
J gene: TRBJ2-1; V gene: TRBV5-1; D gene: -; clone size: -; CDR3 DNA: TGCGCCAGCAGCTCTACAGGTAATGAGCAGTTCTTC; CDR3 protein: CASSSTGNEQFF
J gene: TRBJ1-1; V gene: TRBV3-1/TRBV3-2; D gene: -; clone size: once; CDR3 DNA: TGTGCCAGCAGCCGCCTACGGGGGGGCACTGAAGCTTTCTTT; CDR3 protein: CASSRLRGGTEAFF
J gene: TRBJ2-3; V gene: TRBV7-2; D gene: -; clone size: -; CDR3 DNA: TGTGCCAGCAGCTTATCCCAGGGTCCTAGCACAGATACGCAGTATTTT; CDR3 protein: CASSLSQGPSTDTQYF
J gene: TRBJ1-2; V gene: TRBV6-5; D gene: -; clone size: once; CDR3 DNA: TGTGCCACAGCGGGATCCGGGGGCAACAACTATGGCTACACCTTC; CDR3 protein: CATAGSGGNNYGYTF
J gene: TRBJ2-3; V gene: TRBV4-2; D gene: TRBD1; clone size: -; CDR3 DNA: TGTGCCAGCAGCCATTTTTCCGGGACAGTGGATACGCAGTATTTT; CDR3 protein: CASSHFSGTVDTQYF
J gene: TRBJ1-1; V gene: TRBV20-1; D gene: TRBD1; clone size: few; CDR3 DNA: TGCAGTGCTAGTTCGGCGACAGGGGGGATCGCTGAAGCTTTCTTT; CDR3 protein: CSASSATGGIAEAFF